Listed below are T cell receptor beta chains from one sample, sequenced in a study of shared clonotypes between healthy human individuals. TCRdb's copy holds only in-frame clones and misses some; the assay was immunoSEQ multiplex PCR. The sample comprises about 980,000 clones, approximately 80% of which are singletons, and over 1.3% rests with the top ten. The sample comprised memory CD4+ T cells sorted from blood. The origin of the receptors is a man in his late teens or twenties in good health. Each CDR3 is given without its conserved first and last residue. Each record gives: V gene, J gene, CDR3 protein.

TRBV18	TRBJ2-7	ASSPQAASYEQY
TRBV11-2	TRBJ1-1	ASSPGTGLGAF
TRBV7-2	TRBJ2-1	ASSSRTSQVREQF
TRBV11-3	TRBJ2-1	ASGSRYNEQF
TRBV28	TRBJ1-2	ASTTPSLPDYT
TRBV10-2	TRBJ2-7	ASSEVGAGVYEQY
TRBV4-1	TRBJ2-3	ASSQGLVATRTDTQY
TRBV27	TRBJ2-7	ASSAVGGGSYEQY
TRBV7-9	TRBJ1-6	ASSSGPAGFDSPLH
TRBV18	TRBJ1-2	ASSPPGRSYGYT
TRBV7-9	TRBJ2-1	ASSRGTSGRLYNEQF
TRBV7-3	TRBJ1-1	ASSLGVSDTEAF
TRBV6-6	TRBJ2-2	ASSSGRGFTGELF
TRBV28	TRBJ2-5	ASSWFQETQY
TRBV7-2	TRBJ2-3	ASSPGHGLAQY
TRBV2	TRBJ2-3	ASSEVAGGRPTQY
TRBV6-5	TRBJ2-6	ASRQDRANVLT
TRBV6-1	TRBJ2-7	ASRTPGLAFEQY
TRBV14	TRBJ2-1	ASSQGINPASRQF
TRBV7-2	TRBJ2-4	ASTFSGSNNIQY
TRBV21-1	TRBJ2-1	ASIKITSSYNEQF
TRBV5-4	TRBJ2-4	ASSLTDTNIQY
TRBV29-1	TRBJ2-5	SATSGSLETQY
TRBV7-8	TRBJ2-7	ASGQGPGEQY
TRBV25-1	TRBJ2-5	ASSRGVSGRSETQY
TRBV10-2	TRBJ1-5	ASSDGYPENQPQH
TRBV19	TRBJ2-2	ASSILSADTGELF
TRBV5-1	TRBJ1-1	ASSLMTGTEAF
TRBV11-2	TRBJ1-2	ASSLSQGANGYT
TRBV4-3	TRBJ2-5	ASSQDHGRGETQY
TRBV2	TRBJ2-6	ASSLANVLT
TRBV6-6	TRBJ1-2	ASSYSIGARGYT
TRBV5-1	TRBJ2-7	ASSLTSGGAYEQY
TRBV18	TRBJ1-5	ASSPVAGRDQPQH
TRBV5-1	TRBJ1-1	ASSFNTNPNTEAF
TRBV29-1	TRBJ1-1	SVEKNPGTEAF
TRBV6-1	TRBJ2-6	ASRERQGAVDGANVLT
TRBV7-2	TRBJ2-1	ASSRSGGQEQF
TRBV6-1	TRBJ2-1	ASSDLNEQF
TRBV2	TRBJ1-1	ASIYGGTTEAF
TRBV6-1	TRBJ1-4	ASSEAQQVLGEKLF
TRBV5-1	TRBJ2-5	ASSPTPQGIQETQY
TRBV5-6	TRBJ1-1	ASSLGHLTEAF
TRBV29-1	TRBJ1-1	SGTLSGVNTEAF
TRBV19	TRBJ2-1	ASSRGQGGDEQF
TRBV6-5	TRBJ1-2	ASSLRRNYGYT
TRBV6-1	TRBJ1-4	ASKRQGNEKLF